The clone carrying this T cell receptor (beta chain) was detected only a few times. Antigen specificity is unknown. The sample comes from a study of CD8+CD57+ T cells in acquired aplastic anemia. Background on the study: Sorted CD4+ and CD8+ cells gave an average of approximately 3 ug of DNA.

With 0 bases removed from V and 9 bases from J, the gap between germline ends came to 12 bases. Germline CDR1 SGHTA, CDR2 FQGTGA. This CDR3 is built from 14 residues. The patients chosen for sequencing had shown expansion of CD8+CD57+ cells (detected by flow cytometry). There was no therapy given to any patient before the blood sampling took place. Profiles of TCR beta VDJ and CDR3 were generated from a genomic DNA template. Each CDR3 protein is one row after TCRdb ran MiXCR on the reads. The profile shows about half a million distinct CDR3 sequences, more than 25% of them singletons. Study-level results: Patients and controls had in common 25 to 35 CD8+ CDR3 sequences.

The clonotype originates from a human donor with aplastic anemia. Sequencing input: sorted CD4+, CD8+, or CD8+CD57+ T cells (not recorded which) from PBMCs. This chain uses TRBV7-3 with TRBJ2-1; D gene ambiguous. CDR3 loop: CASSLTMNRGEQFF. Here the CDR3 DNA reads TGTGCCAGCAGCTTAACCATGAACCGCGGTGAGCAGTTCTTC.